This T cell receptor (beta chain) was recorded in a study of OX40 agonist ivuxolimab in advanced cancers. Whole-study context: Patients enrolled in dose escalation were diagnosed with hepatocellular carcinoma, melanoma, renal cell or head and neck cancer.

This clone was counted once. Data came from immunoSEQ multiplex PCR; TCRdb stores just in-frame clones and leaves some out. The sample carries 55,000 to 70,000 clones, about 82% recorded once. Germline CDR1 is LNHDA and CDR2 is SQIVND (reference sequence). This CDR3 has 12 residues. V was trimmed by 9 bases and J by 5 bases, leaving 10 bases between them. The sequence was obtained from an adult with an advanced solid tumor such as melanoma, head and neck, liver or kidney cancer. The J gene is TRBJ2-2, the V gene TRBV19, with D possibly TRBD2 on 6 matching bases. The sample in question was CD4+ or CD8+ T cells sorted from blood, obtained in a trial of the OX40 agonist ivuxolimab. CDR3 nucleotide sequence: TGTGCCAGAGCCGGGGGTACCGGGGAGCTGTTTTTT. Its protein product is CARAGGTGELFF. Together with reference TRBV19 and TRBJ2-2, the CDR3 gives the full variable domain: DGGITQSPKYLFRKEGQNVTLSCEQNLNHDAMYWYRQDPGQGLRLIYYSQIVNDFQKGDIAEGYSVSREKKESFPLTVTSAQKNPTAFYLCARAGGTGELFFGEGSRLTVL.